The subject of this entry is one T cell receptor (beta chain). Its target is not known. Time point here: blood 2 weeks post-SBRT. Treatment here: 15 Gy SBRT to primary tumor, nephrectomy 4 weeks later. TCRdb's copy holds only in-frame clones and misses some; the assay was immunoSEQ multiplex PCR. The sample lists fewer than 150,000 clones, more than 75% occurring once. Germline CDR1 is GTSNPN and CDR2 is SVGIG (reference sequence). This CDR3 is 14 amino acids long. Trimming removed 6 bases at V and 13 bases at J, with 22 bases between. This sample is part of a study of radiation and T cells in renal cell carcinoma. Whole-study context: Nephrectomy followed 15 Gy stereotactic body radiation by 4 weeks. Study outcomes and limitations: From baseline, blood top tumor clonotypes peaked at 2 weeks post-radiation. No pretreatment tumor biopsies were available for baseline clonotypes.

Specimen: blood, collected from a patient whose treatment included radiotherapy and nephrectomy. The receptor was isolated from a woman in her seventies with renal cell carcinoma. The chain is built from TRBV30 and TRBJ1-6; D gene uncertain. The CDR3 DNA reads as TGTGCCTGTGGCCCCCAAACGGGGAGCACCCCCCTCCACTTT. Translation: CACGPQTGSTPLHF.